Following are 23 T cell receptor beta chains from one sample sequenced in a study of beta chain features in type 1 diabetes. cDNA synthesis used the whole RNA isolate, giving expressed TCRB sequences. Sequencing used immunoSEQ multiplex PCR; TCRdb keeps in-frame clones, though not all of them. The table records about 360,000 clones, approximately 12% of them present only once. The specimen sequenced was naive CD4+ T cells from blood. The receptors come from a young man in good health.

The chain carries TRBV6-6 and TRBJ2-7, with D possibly matching TRBD1 (6 bases). V shed 2 bases and J shed 6 bases, with 17 bases lying between them. The germline CDR1 and CDR2 sequences are MNHNY and SVGAGI (reference sequence). CDR3 length: 15 residues. CDR3 residues: CASSYALRTAPEQYF. The CDR3 region has the DNA TGTGCCAGCAGTTACGCCCTCCGGACAGCCCCCGAGCAGTACTTC.

The chain carries TRBV10-3 and TRBJ2-3; 10 bases align to TRBD2. V lost 10 bases to trimming and J lost 2 bases; unmatched junction nucleotides: 3. The CDR3 sequence is 13 residues long. CDR1 and CDR2 (germline): ENHRY, SYGVKD. In nucleotides, the CDR3 is TGTGCCACTAGCGGGGGCGCCACAGATACGCAGTATTTT. Amino acid sequence: CATSGGATDTQYF.

This clone appeared a few times. The V gene is TRBV9, the J gene TRBJ2-7; 10 bases are a match to TRBD2. The V gene's germline CDR1 is SGDLS and CDR2 YYNGEE. V shed 0 bases, J shed 6 bases, and the junction held 6 bases outside the gene matches. There are 15 residues in the CDR3. The CDR3 here is CASSVDMLAGGEQYF. The CDR3 DNA sequence: TGTGCCAGCAGCGTAGACATGTTAGCGGGAGGCGAGCAGTACTTC.

The genes are TRBV4-2 and TRBJ2-7; 8 nucleotides align to TRBD2. The germline CDR1 and CDR2 sequences are LGHNA and YNFKEQ. The CDR3 extends over 14 amino acids. V trimming: 7 bases; J trimming: 5 bases; junction bases outside the gene matches: 10. The CDR3 bases are TGTGCCAGCAAGGGGAGCGGGAGTGCTAACGAGCAGTACTTC. It encodes CASKGSGSANEQYF.

J is TRBJ1-2 and V is TRBV15; D is unclear. Trimming cost V 0 bases and J 2 bases, with 10 bases left between them. Germline V gene data show CDR1 as LNHNV and CDR2 as YYDKDF (reference sequence). The CDR3 is 15 amino acids. This CDR3 is CATSRDRGQNYGYTF. Written as DNA, the CDR3 is TGTGCCACCAGCAGAGATCGAGGGCAGAACTATGGCTACACCTTC. The whole variable domain, filled in from reference TRBV15 and TRBJ1-2, reads DAMVIQNPRYQVTQFGKPVTLSCSQTLNHNVMYWYQQKSSQAPKLLFHYYDKDFNNEADTPDNFQSRRPNTSFCFLDIRSPGLGDTAMYLCATSRDRGQNYGYTFGSGTRLTVV.

The chain carries TRBV9 and TRBJ2-5, with D possibly matching TRBD1 (5 bases). The CDR3 covers 17 residues. Trimming took off 0 bases at V and 3 bases at J, with 18 bases between the two ends. The germline V gene has CDR1 SGDLS and CDR2 YYNGEE. For the CDR3, the DNA is TGTGCCAGCAGCGTAGGATCCCGGGTCGTAGGGGAAGAGACCCAGTACTTC. It encodes CASSVGSRVVGEETQYF.

Only a few counts were recorded for this clone. The CDR3 bases are TGTGCCAGCAGCTTAGGCGGGAGGGCCGGTGAGCAGTTCTTC. Translated: CASSLGGRAGEQFF. The chain couples TRBV7-6 to TRBJ2-1, with TRBD2 matching 9 bases. This CDR3 spans 14 amino acids. Trimming at V came to 1 base and at J to 9 bases, leaving 4 bases not matched to a gene. The germline CDR1 and CDR2 sequences are SGHVS and FNYEAQ.

The V call is TRBV7-8, the J call TRBJ1-2, with unresolved D. CDR1 and CDR2 from the germline V gene are SGHVS and FQNEAQ. CDR3 size: 13 residues. The V end lost 0 bases, the J end lost 4 bases, and 6 bases lay between the germline ends. CDR3 sequence (DNA): TGTGCCAGCAGCTTAGCGGGCTTCTATGGCTACACCTTC. Translated: CASSLAGFYGYTF.

This clone was detected a few times. The chain carries TRBV4-3 and TRBJ2-7; 10 nucleotides align to TRBD1. The junction had 5 bases not matched to a gene; V was cut back by 5 bases and J by 1 base. This CDR3 has 15 amino acids. CDR1 is LGHNA, CDR2 YSLEER, per germline. As DNA, the CDR3 is TGCGCCAGCAGCAGGGACAGGGGAAAATCCTACGAGCAGTACTTC. As protein: CASSRDRGKSYEQYF.

The chain employs TRBV7-2 and TRBJ2-5, with 9 positions matching TRBD1. With V trimmed by 4 bases and J by 5 bases, 2 bases remained unmatched. CDR1 SGHTA and CDR2 FQGNSA come from the germline V gene. This CDR3 contains 13 residues. In nucleotides, the CDR3 is TGTGCCAGCAGCTGGGACAGGGTGGAGACCCAGTACTTC. It specifies CASSWDRVETQYF.

The chain has TRBV7-8 and TRBJ2-7, with 13 bases matching TRBD2. CDR3 size: 17 residues. Unmatched junction bases numbered 7, after V lost 5 bases and J lost 0 bases. Germline values: CDR1 SGHVS, CDR2 FQNEAQ. DNA of the CDR3: TGTGCCAGCAGCCGACTAGCGGGAGGCTCGAGCTCCTACGAGCAGTACTTC. Its protein product is CASSRLAGGSSSYEQYF.

This clone has a handful of counts. The V gene is TRBV7-2, the J gene TRBJ1-4, with D uncertain. The germline V gene has CDR1 SGHTA and CDR2 FQGNSA. The CDR3 sequence is 15 residues long. V lost 5 bases, J lost 3 bases, and 13 bases lay in between. CDR3 loop: CASSNGGRSNEKLFF. CDR3 DNA sequence: TGTGCCAGCAGCAATGGTGGGAGATCTAATGAAAAACTGTTTTTT. The full variable domain, completed using reference TRBV7-2 and TRBJ1-4, is GAGVSQSPSNKVTEKGKDVELRCDPISGHTALYWYRQSLGQGLEFLIYFQGNSAPDKSGLPSDRFSAERTGGSVSTLTIQRTQQEDSAVYLCASSNGGRSNEKLFFGSGTQLSVL.

This clone was counted only a few times. The chain links TRBV18 to TRBJ2-7, with TRBD1 matching over 7 bases. Looked up from germline, CDR1 is KGHSH and CDR2 is LQKENI. The CDR3 is made up of 14 amino acids. V was pared by 2 bases and J by 1 base, with 2 bases of the junction left unmatched. As DNA, the CDR3 is TGTGCCAGCTCACCAGAGACAGGGTCCTACGAGCAGTACTTC. Translating gives CASSPETGSYEQYF.

This clone has just a few counts. The rearrangement links TRBV5-1 to TRBJ2-2, with D uncertain. The germline gives CDR1 SGHRS, CDR2 YFSETQ. The CDR3 extends over 16 amino acids. Trimming took off 0 bases at V and 2 bases at J, with 11 bases between the two ends. In DNA form, the CDR3 reads TGCGCCAGCAGCTTGGTTCTGGCAGGCAACACCGGGGAGCTGTTTTTT. Translated, it gives CASSLVLAGNTGELFF.

This clone turned up a few times. The chain joins TRBV10-3 to TRBJ2-1; TRBD2 agrees at 8 bases. This CDR3 is 11 amino acids long. Germline values: CDR1 ENHRY, CDR2 SYGVKD. V shed 11 bases and J 7 bases; nucleotides not matched to a gene: 4. CDR3 sequence: CASTGGNEQFF. CDR3 sequence (DNA): TGTGCCTCCACGGGGGGGAATGAGCAGTTCTTC.

This rearrangement joins TRBV7-3 to TRBJ1-2; no reliable D call. Germline values: CDR1 SGHTA, CDR2 FQGTGA. The CDR3 is 14 amino acids. The V gene lost 1 base and the J gene lost 8 bases, with 14 bases spanning the gap. In nucleotides, the CDR3 is TGTGCCAGCAGCTTAAAGCGGACTCCGGAGGGCTACACCTTC. Translated: CASSLKRTPEGYTF.

The gene calls are TRBV30 and TRBJ2-5; perhaps TRBD2 as D (5 bases). Trimming took 0 bases from V and 7 from J, leaving 12 bases between them. The germline gives CDR1 GTSNPN, CDR2 SVGIG (reference sequence). The CDR3 is 13 amino acids. This chain's CDR3 is CAWSVVDRGTQYF. CDR3 in DNA: TGTGCCTGGAGTGTGGTAGATCGGGGGACCCAGTACTTC.

This clone was seen only a few times. V is TRBV7-2 and J is TRBJ2-7; tentatively, D is TRBD1 (6 bases). The germline CDR1 and CDR2 sequences are SGHTA and FQGNSA. The CDR3 extends over 14 amino acids. V lost 3 bases and J lost 2, with 11 bases in between. CDR3 sequence reads: CASSLGRGPYEQYF. The DNA for the CDR3 is TGTGCCAGCAGCTTGGGCAGGGGTCCCTACGAGCAGTACTTC.

This clone was detected only a few times. J is TRBJ1-1 and V is TRBV6-5; 9 nucleotides line up with TRBD1. V was clipped by 4 bases and J by 3 bases; unmatched bases: 9. This CDR3 comprises 16 residues. Germline-derived CDR1 and CDR2 are MNHEY and SVGAGI. The DNA of the CDR3 is TGTGCCAGCAGTTCGTCCCTACAGGGGGCTGACACTGAAGCTTTCTTT. Its protein is CASSSSLQGADTEAFF.

There are a few counts of this clone. V gene TRBV5-4 combines with J gene TRBJ2-5; 14 nucleotides line up with TRBD2. The CDR3 loop spans 16 amino acids. Trimming at V came to 3 bases and at J to 4 bases, leaving 5 bases not matched to a gene. CDR1 and CDR2 from the germline V gene are SGHNT and YYREEE (reference sequence). CDR3 protein: CASSSGTSGSPETQYF. The CDR3 nucleotides are TGTGCCAGCAGCTCAGGGACTAGCGGGAGCCCAGAGACCCAGTACTTC.

The sample holds a few counts of this clone. V usage is TRBV19 and J usage is TRBJ1-1, with 9 bases that match TRBD1. Germline trimming cut 3 bases from V and 1 base from J; bases unmatched to any gene: 0. This CDR3 contains 14 residues. The germline V gene has CDR1 LNHDA and CDR2 SQIVND (reference sequence). The CDR3, as DNA: TGTGCCAGTAGTATGGACAGGGGGAACACTGAAGCTTTCTTT. Amino acid sequence: CASSMDRGNTEAFF.

The J gene is TRBJ2-7, the V gene TRBV9, with TRBD2 identical over 10 bases. Germline assignment: CDR1 SGDLS and CDR2 YYNGEE. The length of the CDR3 is 18 residues. V dropped 2 bases and J dropped 3; count of bases not matched to a gene: 14. CDR3 nucleotides: TGTGCCAGCAGCGTTCAACTGAGCGGGGGGGACACCATCTACGAGCAGTACTTC. Translating gives CASSVQLSGGDTIYEQYF.

In this sample, this clone turned up a few times. CDR3 residues: CASSLRAGEQYF. In DNA, the CDR3 is TGTGCCAGCAGCTTAAGGGCGGGGGAGCAGTACTTC. The rearrangement links TRBV5-4 to TRBJ2-7; possible D gene TRBD2, 6 bases. The germline V gene has CDR1 SGHNT and CDR2 YYREEE (reference sequence). V gave up 2 bases and J gave up 7 bases, with 10 bases separating them. CDR3 size: 12 residues.